The entry below gives a single TCR beta chain sequence along with its context. The age range of participants was about 18 to 95 years, with residence in more than 20 US areas. This sample was taken from a study of blood T cell repertoires in COVID-19. Study background: The origin of the acute and convalescent COVID-19 samples was the United States, Italy and Spain. In each case, the material was cDNA or gDNA derived from T cells, B-cell-depleted T cells, or PBMCs.

V was trimmed by 7 bases and J by 1 base, leaving 16 bases between them. Germline V gene data show CDR1 as SNHLY and CDR2 as FYNNEI. The CDR3 is 15 amino acids. Sequencing was performed with immunoSEQ multiplex PCR; in TCRdb, only in-frame clones are kept and a portion is missing. The sample has 380,000 or so clones, nearly 90% seen once. The source is a woman aged 40 to 50 with acute COVID-19. The sample was PBMCs or T cells enriched from blood (not recorded which). The chain combines TRBV2 with TRBJ1-1; D might be TRBD1 (5 bases). The CDR3 is CASTRSAQGNTEAFF. In DNA, the CDR3 is TGTGCCAGCACCCGGTCAGCCCAGGGGAACACTGAAGCTTTCTTT.